This TCR beta chain was documented in a study of cytomegalovirus exposure and HLA in healthy donors. Study-wide results and limits: In a later analysis, specific HLA alleles were associated with approximately 17,000 TCR beta sequences at a 0.05 false discovery rate.

Comment on this clone: Its antigen is not identified.

60 Vbeta and 13 Jbeta primers were used in PCR. Sequencing used immunoSEQ multiplex PCR; TCRdb keeps in-frame clones, though not all of them. The table includes over 150,000 clones, approximately 74% detected once. Trimming shortened V by 5 bases and J by 5 bases, and 10 bases separated the two germline ends. Germline V CDR1 and CDR2: SGHTA, FQGNSA. This CDR3 spans 13 amino acids. Sequenced: PBMCs. This clonotype originated in a man between 25 and 39 years old in good health and CMV-seronegative. The V gene is TRBV7-2, the J gene TRBJ2-1; D remains unclear. CDR3 loop: CASSVGADNEQFF. The DNA for the CDR3 is TGTGCCAGCAGCGTCGGTGCTGACAATGAGCAGTTCTTC.